The sequence of this T cell receptor (beta chain) was determined in a study of blood T cell repertoires in COVID-19. Across the study: The United States, Italy and Spain supplied acute and convalescent COVID-19 samples.

The protocol was immunoSEQ multiplex PCR, while the TCRdb copy is restricted to in-frame clones and leaves out a portion. The profile shows 250,000 or so clones, about 88% of them singletons. Participants came from 24 US areas, aged about 18 to 89 years. Cohort assignment relied on participant-reported clinical history. Participants classified as exposed had met a COVID-19 case within 2 weeks before study entry. Trimming took off 3 bases at V and 1 base at J, with 18 bases between the two ends. The CDR3 length is 17 residues. Germline CDR1 and CDR2: KGHSH and LQKENI. This TCR was recovered from a woman between 45 and 65 years old who had been exposed to COVID-19. The chain joins TRBV18 to TRBJ1-1, with a weak D call TRBD1 (6 bases). Sequences were obtained from PBMCs or T cells enriched from blood (not recorded which). The DNA of the CDR3 is TGTGCCAGCTCACCCTTCCAACAGGGAAGGCGGAACACTGAAGCTTTCTTT. Protein sequence: CASSPFQQGRRNTEAFF. Full variable domain (remainder filled in from reference TRBV18 and TRBJ1-1): NAGVMQNPRHLVRRRGQEARLRCSPMKGHSHVYWYRQLPEEGLKFMVYLQKENIIDESGMPKERFSAEFPKEGPSILRIQQVVRGDSAAYFCASSPFQQGRRNTEAFFGQGTRLTVV.